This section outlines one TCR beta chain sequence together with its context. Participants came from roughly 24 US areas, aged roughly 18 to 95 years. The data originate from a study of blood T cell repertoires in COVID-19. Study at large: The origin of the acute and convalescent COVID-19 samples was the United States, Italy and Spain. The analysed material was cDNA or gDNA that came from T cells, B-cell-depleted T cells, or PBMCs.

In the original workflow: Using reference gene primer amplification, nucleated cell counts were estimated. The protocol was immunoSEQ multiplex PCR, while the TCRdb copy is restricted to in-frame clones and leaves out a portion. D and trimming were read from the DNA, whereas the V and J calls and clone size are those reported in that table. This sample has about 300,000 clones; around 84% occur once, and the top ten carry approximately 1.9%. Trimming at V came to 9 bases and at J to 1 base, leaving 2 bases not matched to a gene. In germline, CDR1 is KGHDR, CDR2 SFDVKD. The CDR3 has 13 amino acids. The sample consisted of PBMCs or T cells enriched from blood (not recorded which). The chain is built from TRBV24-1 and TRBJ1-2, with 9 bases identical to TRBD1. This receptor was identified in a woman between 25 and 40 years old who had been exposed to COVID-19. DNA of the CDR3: TGTGCCACCGCGGACAGGGGTAACTATGGCTACACCTTC. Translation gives CATADRGNYGYTF.